The entry below gives a single T cell receptor beta chain sequence along with its context. As yet, its antigen is unknown. The PCR used 60 Vbeta and 13 Jbeta primers. Sequencing used immunoSEQ multiplex PCR; TCRdb keeps in-frame clones, though not all of them. The table records approximately 260,000 clones, around 90% of them present only once. The donors gave bone marrow, and they were healthy. With V trimmed by 6 bases and J by 6 bases, 7 bases remained unmatched. Germline V gene sequence: CDR1 MNHEY, CDR2 SMNVEV (reference sequence). The CDR3 is 14 residues long. This sample stems from a study of cytomegalovirus exposure and HLA in healthy donors. Study observations and caveats: A later analysis reported that several of the most significant clusters appeared to be linked to common viral pathogens, among them Epstein-Barr virus.

Material for sequencing was PBMCs. V is TRBV27 and J is TRBJ2-1, with 8 bases matching TRBD2. The receptor was isolated from a girl aged 2 to 10 in good health and CMV-seronegative. The CDR3 sequence: CASRSKGLVNEQFF. DNA of the CDR3: TGTGCCAGCAGATCAAAGGGACTAGTCAATGAGCAGTTCTTC.